At least ten counts were recorded for the clone carrying this TCR beta chain. Its specificity is unknown. The read finishes 3 residues shy of the CDR3 end, and the germline J gene is used to complete it. Both groups were predominantly of Caucasian heritage. CVID subjects were neither ill nor on immunomodulatory or immunosuppressive medication at sampling. In germline, CDR1 is SGHDT, CDR2 YYEEEE. This CDR3 has 15 residues. V gave up 4 bases and J gave up 0 bases, with 10 bases separating them. The source of the sample is a study of T cell clonality in common variable immunodeficiency. Study-wide points: Patient heterogeneity in the CVID cohort limited correlations between repertoire features and clinical complications. Common variable immunodeficiency TCR beta sequences reportedly had fewer deletions and N-nucleotide insertions. Compared with controls, CVID subjects had fewer shared TCRbeta clones.

Generated by immunoSEQ multiplex PCR, the TCRdb table keeps only in-frame clones and is missing some. The sample shows over 20,000 clones, no singletons; the ten largest hold around 2.4%. The clonotype originates from a human donor with common variable immunodeficiency. The chain combines TRBV5-6 with TRBJ2-2; unclear D gene. Sample: peripheral blood mononuclear cells. The CDR3 DNA, read in part, is TGTGCCAGCAGCCCCGACTGGTCGAACACCGGGGAG. Its translation: CASSPDWSNTGE. The entire CDR3 sequence reads CASSPDWSNTGELFF. Complete variable domain (other parts from reference TRBV5-6 and TRBJ2-2): DAGVTQSPTHLIKTRGQQVTLRCSPKSGHDTVSWYQQALGQGPQFIFQYYEEEERQRGNFPDRFSGHQFPNYSSELNVNALLLGDSALYLCASSPDWSNTGELFFGEGSRLTVL.